Many counts were recorded for the clone carrying this TCR beta chain. Its antigen is unidentified. This record belongs to a study of T cells after posttransplantation cyclophosphamide. Libraries were prepared by immunoSEQ multiplex PCR; TCRdb keeps only in-frame clonotypes and omits some of them. The sample was found to contain about 37,000 clones, and every one recurs. Regarding the study as a whole: Later post-transplant blood repertoires were often dominated by donor CD8+ memory clones. Recipient CMV seropositivity and CMV reactivation strongly tracked TRB clonality. Skin or GI-infiltrating T cells shared few TRB sequences with blood.

The CDR3 spans 14 residues. CDR1 and CDR2 from the germline V gene are SGHDN and FVKESK. With 5 bases removed from V and 5 bases from J, the gap between germline ends came to 12 bases. This related bone marrow graft donor gave peripheral blood on the day of marrow donation. The chain couples TRBV14 to TRBJ2-2; D perhaps matches TRBD1 (6 bases). The clonotype was recovered from a man aged 25 to 40 in good health and a related stem cell transplant donor. Source material: PBMCs. DNA for the CDR3: TGTGCCAGCAGCTATTATACAGGGACCGGGGAGCTGTTTTTT. It specifies CASSYYTGTGELFF.